This T cell receptor beta chain was sequenced for a study of high-grade serous ovarian cancer treatment subgroups (dated by TCRdb to about 2021). Broadly, across the study: A mean of 14,192 reads and 7,500 or so unique TCR beta rearrangements per sample was generated by sequencing. In total there were roughly 81 samples, since every patient provided one primary tumor sample and two metastatic tumor samples. The study profiled TCR beta repertoires in high-grade serous ovarian cancer patients grouped by complete gross resection or neoadjuvant chemotherapy response under a laparoscopic triage algorithm. The cohort comprised about 30 patients: approximately 10 with no residual disease after primary surgery (R0), approximately 10 excellent NACT responders, and approximately 10 poor NACT responders.

Including the terminal cysteine and phenylalanine, the CDR3 comprises 13 residues. Only the CDR3 portion is preserved as DNA: 39 bases, with reading frame beginning at the first base. V is cut by 7 bases and J by 0 bases, and the space between the germline ends is 9 bases. From a lookup of the germline V gene, CDR1 and CDR2 are SQVTM and ANQGSEA. A word on this clone: No cognate antigen has been identified for it. Per-base quality was not reported, and no clone a single base away is much larger than it.

The 75 to 100 tumor samples underwent high-throughput TCR profiling with ImmunoSEQ. As for the authors' bioinformatics: The repertoire diversity metrics included richness (unique productive sequences), clonality, evenness and relatedness, and the Bhattacharyya coefficient was used to measure similarity between samples. A sensitivity analysis excluded TCRs with fewer than two reads and gave consistent conclusions. Entries here come from immuneACCESS through TCRdb and include only in-frame sequences with V and J called. Some clones fail to appear in such tables; in the studies checked, an unresolved V gene covers under half of the shortfall, and the cause of the remainder is unknown. The DNA gave D and trimming, while V, J and clone size come from that table. The sample records under 20,000 clones, roughly 70% of which are singletons. Of the sample, 3.5% to 5% is held by the ten largest clones. Tumor samples were obtained before definitive surgery or chemotherapy. Genomic DNA extraction was performed by the MD Anderson Biospecimen Extraction Resource, and TCR sequencing was carried out by the MD Anderson Cancer Genomics Laboratory.

Study-wide findings and limitations: Because bulk tumor TCR sequencing provided no spatial information, insight into HGSC tumor complexity and diversity was limited. The TCR repertoire analyses centered on CDR3, leaving CDR1 and CDR2 unanalyzed. TCR clonal relatedness correlated positively with neoantigen level and, by trend, with copy number variation and mutation load from whole-genome sequencing. Repertoire similarity ranging from roughly 0.1 to 0.8 was observed between tumors from the same patient, whereas almost no similarity was observed between different patients.

The rearrangement joined TRBV29-1 to TRBJ1-4; the D gene is not confidently resolved. The sample comprised tumor tissue. The origin of this receptor is a human donor with high-grade serous ovarian cancer. The CDR3 corresponds to CSARSATNEKLFF. The nucleotide sequence is TGCAGCGCCCGGAGTGCAACTAATGAAAAACTGTTTTTT.